One T cell receptor (beta chain) is described in this entry. No antigen is known for it. No quality values exist for individual bases; no much larger clone is one base distant. The data were obtained in a study of cytomegalovirus exposure and HLA in healthy donors (dated by TCRdb to 2015 to 2018). Notes on the research overall: An earlier analysis of 587 of the donors reported approximately 300 Gb of sequence data and 117 million unique TCR beta sequences obtained from roughly 170 million T cells. An early release that covered roughly 600 HLA-typed donors contained approximately 300 gigabases of sequencing data and 80 million or so unique TCR sequences. Among the approximately 400 genotyped donors, approximately 81% belonged to the genetic ancestry cluster associated with self-reported Caucasian donors. The study aimed to test whether signatures of past pathogen exposure could be identified by cataloging public T cell receptors. The T cell repertoires of some 700 subjects were profiled by immunosequencing and related to cytomegalovirus serostatus. Along with the roughly 670-subject first cohort, a separate validation cohort of some 130 different subjects was used. To predict cytomegalovirus infection status, the study combined high-throughput TCR immunosequencing, statistical association of individual TCRs with disease status, and machine learning. A later analysis re-examined previously published TCR beta repertoires from more than 600 donors and added high-resolution HLA genotyping to investigate patterns of TCR occurrence. Rather than drawing on any new phenotypic data, the later analysis identified candidate immune exposures from TCR beta sequences and the way those sequences occurred across donors. To decide whether each TCR beta V gene segment behaved as functional or pseudogenic, an earlier analysis of some 540 of the donors relied on high-throughput TCR beta sequencing. Donor age, sex, ethnicity and CMV serostatus were compiled alongside the repertoire data. A later genetic analysis took genome-wide SNP genotypes for 398 of the 666 donors and used that subset as a discovery cohort. Every repertoire in the discovery cohort had been generated on one and the same sequencing platform. Class I and class II HLA loci were covered by the typing at four-digit resolution. Typing coverage varied by locus: about 629-630 donors for A, B, C, DRB1 and DQB1; approximately 500 for DQA1; approximately 610 for DPA1; approximately 490 for DPB1. Roughly 5 DR-DQ haplotypes were handled as single units for association and clustering, since linkage in the cohort was strong. Among 300 to 500 genotyped donors of the cohort, an average of roughly 230,000 unique TCR beta nucleotide sequences was sequenced per donor, of which about 18% were non-productive. Broader findings and caveats from the paper: The classifier was reported to diagnose cytomegalovirus status with high specificity and sensitivity in both the original cohort and the validation cohort. In vitro tests confirmed that a few of the cytomegalovirus-associated TCR beta chains recognize cytomegalovirus antigens. In the study, 150 to 200 TCR beta chains were listed as associated with cytomegalovirus. CMV serostatus was the only immune exposure information available for the cohort. In a later analysis, the rate of TCR association differed among HLA loci, with DRB1 alleles having the most associated TCRs and HLA-C alleles having the fewest. According to a later genetic analysis, donors in an Asian-associated ancestry cluster had fewer N-insertions in productive TCRs than the approximately 690-donor mean. The authors suggested that the approach could potentially be extended to other disease states and immunological phenotypes. Across donors, most TCR sequences were observed very rarely, whereas some public TCRs were present in many individuals. A further reported finding was that TCR beta sequences accurately predicted the HLA-A and HLA-B alleles for most subjects in the first cohort. An earlier analysis of 587 of the donors showed that most TCR beta V segments appeared in productive rearrangements either about 90% or about 30% of the time, which broadly matched IMGT annotations. Most CMV-associated TCR beta chains appeared to be HLA-restricted in a later analysis, and the HLA associations seemed to be driven largely by CMV exposure. Because some donors lacked HLA typing at each locus, the association tests relied only on the typed subset. Roughly uniform sequencing depth across donors was assumed in presence/absence analyses, although this assumption may not hold. Only TCR beta chains were sequenced in this cohort, and the absence of alpha or paired-chain data limited detectable features. A later analysis reported that several top co-occurrence clusters appeared linked to parvovirus B19, influenza, CMV and Epstein-Barr virus. Specific HLA alleles were associated with over 15,000 TCR beta sequences at a false discovery rate of 0.05 in a later analysis. Because counts were too low, seventeen rarely observed V segments, including chromosome 9 orphons, were excluded from the earlier analysis of several hundred of the donors. An association between a missense DCLRE1C variant and V-gene and J-gene trimming of TCR beta chains was found in a later genetic analysis and replicated in an independent cohort. Because the 87-base-pair reads could not distinguish some IMGT-functional V segments, including TRBV6-2 and TRBV6-3, those segments were excluded. Linkage disequilibrium might explain the correlated functional status among segregating V segments, but an unknown experimental factor could not be ruled out. In a later analysis, HLA-associated TCR beta chains showed more clonal expansion and lower generation probabilities than non-associated chains that were equally common. When HLA alleles, especially DR and DQ, strongly co-occurred, attributing TCR associations to individual alleles was difficult. A group of highly shared sequence variants was considered likely to be a technical artifact of the sequencing pipeline.

V gives up 6 bases and J gives up 7 bases, and the segment between their germline ends measures 10 bases. For CDR1 and CDR2, the germline V gene lists SQVTM and ANQGSEA. Inclusive of the bounding cysteine and phenylalanine, the CDR3 is 11 residues long. The read is trimmed to its CDR3 DNA, 33 bases read in frame from base 1. The cohort was made up of several hundred healthy bone marrow donors. At the time of sampling, every cohort member was nominally healthy, though immune exposures that went unrecorded were likely present. The donor was CMV seronegative and belonged to the group of approximately 320 seronegative cohort members. Every donor gave a peripheral blood sample, and the peripheral blood mononuclear cells from that sample were used for TCR beta sequencing. Genomic DNA extraction from the blood cell samples was performed with the Qiagen DNeasy Blood Extraction Kit. Library method: the immunoSEQ multiplex PCR assay. For the multiplex PCR, a mixture combining 60 forward primers for TCR Vbeta segments and 13 reverse primers for TCR Jbeta segments was used. The CDR3 region of rearranged TCR beta genes was amplified from genomic DNA with a multiplex PCR assay. On the Illumina HiSeq System, the amplified TCR beta libraries were sequenced as 87-base-pair reads. As for how the authors treated the data: A later analysis counted about 80 million unique TCR beta chains across the 666 repertoires, and around 12 million of these chains were shared by at least two donors. A nearest-neighbor algorithm error-corrected the raw reads and collapsed the reads into unique sequences, merging closely related sequences to remove PCR and sequencing errors. Alignment of CDR3 sequences to IMGT reference sequences was used to assign V, D and J gene segments. For a sequence to be retained, a match of at least six nucleotides was required to both a V gene segment and a J gene segment. Rearrangements were called productive when the CDR3 lacked stop codons and stayed in frame with V and J; all others were non-productive. Following IMGT convention, CDR3 was defined as the stretch from the second conserved V-encoded cysteine to the conserved J-encoded phenylalanine. In an earlier analysis of just under 600 of the donors, sequences lacking an unambiguous match to a single V gene segment were excluded. An earlier analysis of under 750 of the donors called V segments functional above 56.7% productive rearrangements and segregating when the between-donor standard deviation exceeded 5%. To diagnose cytomegalovirus status from the catalog of TCR beta chain sequences, a statistical classification framework was built. In a later analysis, V and J genes were assigned by comparing TCR nucleotide sequences against IMGT/GENE-DB human TR gene sequences. In a later analysis, CDR3 sequences and most-parsimonious VDJ recombination scenarios were assigned using the TCRdist pipeline. In a later analysis, each TCR beta chain was defined by its CDR3 amino acid sequence together with its V-gene family, and reads without a unique V-gene family were excluded. As a way to deal with suspected cross-contamination and a sequencing artifact, a later analysis dropped hundreds of nucleotide sequences that were highly shared and had low generation probability. For each public chain, a later analysis derived a clonal expansion index from normalized ranks of inferred template counts within each repertoire. A later analysis computed generation probabilities with a VDJ recombination model fitted to out-of-frame rearrangements, and checked the results against IGoR. Hypergeometric tests were used in a later analysis to score TCR-TCR, TCR-HLA and TCR-CMV co-occurrence, with a repertoire-size bias correction applied to the TCR pairs. False discovery rates were estimated in a later analysis by permuting HLA or CMV assignments 20 times. A later analysis grouped co-occurring TCRs with DBSCAN, adding TCRdist sequence similarity when clustering within HLA-allele-positive subsets. Repertoires with fewer than 30,000 or more than 120,000 public chains, plus five repertoires with anomalous nucleotide sharing, were excluded from co-occurrence clustering. In its TCRdb copy, this immuneACCESS table keeps in-frame sequences only and misses some clones. Where compared with another copy, unresolved V genes explain less than half of these, and the others have no known cause. V, J and clone size were drawn from that table, and D and trimming were deduced from the DNA. The table for this sample lists 150,000 to 200,000 clones; roughly 77% of them were counted only once. The top ten constitute under 2% of the sample.

The sequence was obtained from a woman in her twenties or thirties in good health and CMV-seronegative. The chain is assembled from TRBV29-1 and TRBJ2-1, with the D gene call left open. The material sequenced was PBMCs. The encoded CDR3 is CSVVRGNEQFF. The nucleotide sequence is TGCAGCGTGGTCAGAGGTAATGAGCAGTTCTTC.